The T cell receptor (beta chain) described here comes from a study of cytomegalovirus exposure and HLA in healthy donors. PCR was performed using 60 Vbeta and 13 Jbeta primers. TCRdb keeps only in-frame clones here, not all; method: immunoSEQ multiplex PCR. The table has 170,000 or so clones, 80% seen once. Input material: PBMCs. The sequence derives from a boy younger than 18 in good health and CMV-seronegative.

The CDR3 spells CASFRETAYEQYF. CDR3 DNA: TGTGCCAGCTTCCGGGAGACTGCCTACGAGCAGTACTTC. The chain joins TRBV2 to TRBJ2-7, with D possibly matching TRBD2 (6 bases). The CDR3 sequence is 13 residues long. V lost 8 bases and J lost 2, with 13 bases in between. Germline CDR1 SNHLY, CDR2 FYNNEI. Supplemented by reference TRBV2 and TRBJ2-7, the full variable domain reads EPEVTQTPSHQVTQMGQEVILRCVPISNHLYFYWYRQILGQKVEFLVSFYNNEISEKSEIFDDQFSVERPDGSNFTLKIRSTKLEDSAMYFCASFRETAYEQYFGPGTRLTVT.